This T cell receptor (beta chain) was sequenced for a study of shared clonotypes between healthy human individuals. Every immunoSEQ plate was one replicate of a subset's evenly spread DNA. Clones were sequenced by immunoSEQ multiplex PCR, and TCRdb holds only the in-frame ones, with some missing. This table has 2,500,000 or so clones, approximately 93% appearing once. This clone was detected once. CDR3 length: 19 amino acids. From germline, CDR1 is MDHEN and CDR2 SYDVKM. V shed 6 bases and J 0 bases; nucleotides not matched to a gene: 17. The chain carries TRBV28 and TRBJ1-1; 9 nucleotides match TRBD1. This clonotype was sampled from a young man in good health. Some clones in this sample may be carry-over from other donors' samples. The specimen sequenced was naive CD4+ T cells from PBMCs. The subset was: CD45RA+ positively selected. The CDR3 DNA reads TGTGCCAGCAGCAGCGACAGCTCGGGACAGGGAATTATGAACACTGAAGCTTTCTTT. Translating it yields CASSSDSSGQGIMNTEAFF.